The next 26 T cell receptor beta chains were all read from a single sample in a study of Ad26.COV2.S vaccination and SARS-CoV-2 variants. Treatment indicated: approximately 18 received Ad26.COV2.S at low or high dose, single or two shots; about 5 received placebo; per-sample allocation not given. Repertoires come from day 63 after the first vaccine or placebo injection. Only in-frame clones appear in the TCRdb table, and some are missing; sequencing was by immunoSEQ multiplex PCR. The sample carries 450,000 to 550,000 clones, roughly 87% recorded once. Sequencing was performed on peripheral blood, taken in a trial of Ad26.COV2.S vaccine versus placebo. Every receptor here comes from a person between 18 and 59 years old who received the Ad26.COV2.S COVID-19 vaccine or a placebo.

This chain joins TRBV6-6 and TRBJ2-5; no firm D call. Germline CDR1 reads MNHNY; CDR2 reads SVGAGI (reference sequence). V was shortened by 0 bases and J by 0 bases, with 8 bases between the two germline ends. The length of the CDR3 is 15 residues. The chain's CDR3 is CASSYSGRYQETQYF. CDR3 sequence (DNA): TGTGCCAGCAGTTACTCGGGCAGGTACCAAGAGACCCAGTACTTC.

The CDR3 reads CASSGRDRGTYEQYF. The CDR3 DNA is TGTGCCAGCAGCGGCCGGGACAGGGGCACCTACGAGCAGTACTTC. This chain links TRBV13 with TRBJ2-7, with 10 positions matching TRBD1. The CDR3 is 15 residues long. The V and J ends lost 5 bases and 2 bases, in that order; junction bases with no gene match: 6. From germline, CDR1 is PRHDT and CDR2 FYEKMQ (reference sequence).

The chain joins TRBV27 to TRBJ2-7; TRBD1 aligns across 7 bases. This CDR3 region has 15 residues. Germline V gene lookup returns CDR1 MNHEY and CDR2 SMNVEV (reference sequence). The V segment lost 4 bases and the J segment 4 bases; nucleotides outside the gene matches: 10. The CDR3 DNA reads TGTGCCAGCAGTTCGAAACAGGGGCCCCTTTACGAGCAGTACTTC. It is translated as CASSSKQGPLYEQYF.

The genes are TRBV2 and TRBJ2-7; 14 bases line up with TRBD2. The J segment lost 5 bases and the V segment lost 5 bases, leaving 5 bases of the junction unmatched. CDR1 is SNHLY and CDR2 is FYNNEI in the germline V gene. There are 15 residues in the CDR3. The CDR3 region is CASSLTGLAGDEQYF. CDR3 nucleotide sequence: TGTGCCAGCAGTCTGACGGGACTAGCGGGAGACGAGCAGTACTTC.

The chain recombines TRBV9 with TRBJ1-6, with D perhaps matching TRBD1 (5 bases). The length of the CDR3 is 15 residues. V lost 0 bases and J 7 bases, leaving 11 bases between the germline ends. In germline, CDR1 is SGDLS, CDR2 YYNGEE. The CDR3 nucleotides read TGTGCCAGCAGCGTAGATGGGACCTCAAATTCACCCCTCCACTTT. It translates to CASSVDGTSNSPLHF.

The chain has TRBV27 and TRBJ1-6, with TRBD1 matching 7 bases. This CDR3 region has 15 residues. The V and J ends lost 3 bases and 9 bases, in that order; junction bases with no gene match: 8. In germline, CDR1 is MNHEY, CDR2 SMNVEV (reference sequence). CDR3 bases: TGTGCCAGCAGTTTGCGCCGCCCAGGGGGTTCACCCCTCCACTTT. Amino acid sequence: CASSLRRPGGSPLHF.

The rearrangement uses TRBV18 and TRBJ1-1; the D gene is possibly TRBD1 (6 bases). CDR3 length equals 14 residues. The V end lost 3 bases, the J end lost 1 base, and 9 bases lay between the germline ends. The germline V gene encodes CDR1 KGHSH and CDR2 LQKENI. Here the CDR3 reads CASSPSGANTEAFF. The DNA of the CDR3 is TGTGCCAGCTCACCCTCAGGGGCGAACACTGAAGCTTTCTTT.

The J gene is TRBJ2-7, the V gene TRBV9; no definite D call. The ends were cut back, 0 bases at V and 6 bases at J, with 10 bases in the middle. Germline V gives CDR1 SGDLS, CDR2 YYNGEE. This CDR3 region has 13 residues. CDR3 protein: CASSVDGGSEQYF. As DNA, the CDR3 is TGTGCCAGCAGCGTAGATGGTGGCAGCGAGCAGTACTTC.

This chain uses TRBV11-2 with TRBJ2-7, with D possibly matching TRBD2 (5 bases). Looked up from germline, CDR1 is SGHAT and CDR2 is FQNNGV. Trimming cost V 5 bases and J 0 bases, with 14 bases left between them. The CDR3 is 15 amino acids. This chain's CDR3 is CASSPTGMSSYEQYF. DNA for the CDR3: TGTGCCAGCAGCCCTACGGGGATGAGCTCCTACGAGCAGTACTTC.

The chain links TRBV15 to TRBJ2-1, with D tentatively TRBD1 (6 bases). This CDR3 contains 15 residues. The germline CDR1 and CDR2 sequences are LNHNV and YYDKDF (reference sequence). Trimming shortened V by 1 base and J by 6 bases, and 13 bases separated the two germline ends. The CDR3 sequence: CATSRVAGVGNEQFF. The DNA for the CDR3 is TGTGCCACCAGCAGAGTCGCAGGGGTGGGCAATGAGCAGTTCTTC.

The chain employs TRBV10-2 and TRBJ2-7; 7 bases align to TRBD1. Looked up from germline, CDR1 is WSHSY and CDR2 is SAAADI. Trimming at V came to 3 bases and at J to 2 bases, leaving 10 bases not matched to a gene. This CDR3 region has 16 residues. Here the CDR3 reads CASSDEGQWVTYEQYF. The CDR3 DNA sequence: TGCGCCAGCAGTGATGAGGGACAGTGGGTTACCTACGAGCAGTACTTC.

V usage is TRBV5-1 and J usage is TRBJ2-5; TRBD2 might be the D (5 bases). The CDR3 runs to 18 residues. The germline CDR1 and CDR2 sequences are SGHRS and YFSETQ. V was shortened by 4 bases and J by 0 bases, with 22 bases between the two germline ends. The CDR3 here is CASSGTLLAATHQETQYF. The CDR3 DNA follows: TGCGCCAGCAGCGGAACCCTTCTAGCCGCCACGCACCAAGAGACCCAGTACTTC.

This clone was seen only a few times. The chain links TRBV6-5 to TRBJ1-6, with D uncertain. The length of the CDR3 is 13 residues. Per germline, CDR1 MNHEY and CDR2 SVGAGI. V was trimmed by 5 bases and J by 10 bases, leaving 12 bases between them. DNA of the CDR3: TGTGCCAGCAGTATGACTGCGGCATCACCCCTCCACTTT. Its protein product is CASSMTAASPLHF.

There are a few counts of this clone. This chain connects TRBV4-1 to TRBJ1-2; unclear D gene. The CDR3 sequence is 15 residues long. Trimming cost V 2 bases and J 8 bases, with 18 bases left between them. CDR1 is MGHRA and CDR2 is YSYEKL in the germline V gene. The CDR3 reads CASSQQVNQLSGYTF. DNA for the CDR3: TGCGCCAGCAGCCAACAAGTGAACCAGCTATCAGGCTACACCTTC.

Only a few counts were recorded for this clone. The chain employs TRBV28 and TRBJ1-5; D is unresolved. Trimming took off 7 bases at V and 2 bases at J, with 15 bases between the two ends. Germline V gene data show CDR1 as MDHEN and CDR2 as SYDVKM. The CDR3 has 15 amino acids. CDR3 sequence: CASTAAGHRNQPQHF. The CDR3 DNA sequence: TGTGCCAGCACCGCCGCCGGCCACCGCAATCAGCCCCAGCATTTT.

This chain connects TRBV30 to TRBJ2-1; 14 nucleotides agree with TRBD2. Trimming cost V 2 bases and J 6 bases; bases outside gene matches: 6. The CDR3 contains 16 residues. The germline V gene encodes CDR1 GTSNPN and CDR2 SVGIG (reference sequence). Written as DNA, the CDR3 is TGTGCCTGGAGTCTAGGGACTAGCGGGAGTGGCAATGAGCAGTTCTTC. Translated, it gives CAWSLGTSGSGNEQFF.

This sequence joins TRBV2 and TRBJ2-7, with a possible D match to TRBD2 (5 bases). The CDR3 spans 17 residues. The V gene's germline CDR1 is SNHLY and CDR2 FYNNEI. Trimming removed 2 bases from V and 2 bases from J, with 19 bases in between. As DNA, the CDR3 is TGTGCCAGCAGTGAACGGGCCACGGGAAATTTTGCCTACGAGCAGTACTTC. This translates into CASSERATGNFAYEQYF. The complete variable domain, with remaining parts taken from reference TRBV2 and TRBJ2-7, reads EPEVTQTPSHQVTQMGQEVILRCVPISNHLYFYWYRQILGQKVEFLVSFYNNEISEKSEIFDDQFSVERPDGSNFTLKIRSTKLEDSAMYFCASSERATGNFAYEQYFGPGTRLTVT.

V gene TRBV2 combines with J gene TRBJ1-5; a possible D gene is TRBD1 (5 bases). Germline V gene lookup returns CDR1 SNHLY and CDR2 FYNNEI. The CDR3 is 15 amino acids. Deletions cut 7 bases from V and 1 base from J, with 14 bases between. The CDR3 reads CASTGAALSNQPQHF. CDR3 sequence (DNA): TGTGCCAGCACTGGGGCGGCCCTAAGCAATCAGCCCCAGCATTTT.

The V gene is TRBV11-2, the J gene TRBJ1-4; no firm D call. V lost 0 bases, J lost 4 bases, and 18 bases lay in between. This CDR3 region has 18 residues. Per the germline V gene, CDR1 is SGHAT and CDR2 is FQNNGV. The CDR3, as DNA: TGTGCCAGCAGCTTAGAGGCGGGTGGGTGGCAGCATAATGAAAAACTGTTTTTT. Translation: CASSLEAGGWQHNEKLFF.

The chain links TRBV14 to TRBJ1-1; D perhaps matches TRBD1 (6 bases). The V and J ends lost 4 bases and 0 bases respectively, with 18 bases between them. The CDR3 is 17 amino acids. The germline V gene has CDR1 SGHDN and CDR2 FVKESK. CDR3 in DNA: TGTGCCAGCAGCCCACCACAGGGAAAGACCATGAACACTGAAGCTTTCTTT. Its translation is CASSPPQGKTMNTEAFF.

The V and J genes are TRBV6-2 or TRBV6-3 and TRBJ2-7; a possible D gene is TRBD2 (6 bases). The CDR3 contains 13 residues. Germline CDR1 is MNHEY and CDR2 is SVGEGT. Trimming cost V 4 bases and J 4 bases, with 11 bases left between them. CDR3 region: CASSWTTRYEQYF. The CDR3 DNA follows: TGTGCCAGCAGTTGGACTACGAGGTACGAGCAGTACTTC.

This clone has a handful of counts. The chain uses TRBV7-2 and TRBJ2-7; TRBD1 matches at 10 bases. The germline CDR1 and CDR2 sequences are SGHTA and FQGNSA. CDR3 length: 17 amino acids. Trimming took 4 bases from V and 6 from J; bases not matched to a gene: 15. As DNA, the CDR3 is TGTGCCAGCAGCTACCCGTCTGCGGGACAGGGGTCTTTCGAGCAGTACTTC. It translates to CASSYPSAGQGSFEQYF.

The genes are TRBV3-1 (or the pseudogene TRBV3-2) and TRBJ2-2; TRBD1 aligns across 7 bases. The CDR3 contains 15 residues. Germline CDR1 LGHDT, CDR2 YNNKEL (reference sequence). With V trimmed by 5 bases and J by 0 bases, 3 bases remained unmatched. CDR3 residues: CASSRQGSNTGELFF. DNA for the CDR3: TGTGCCAGCAGCAGACAGGGATCGAACACCGGGGAGCTGTTTTTT.

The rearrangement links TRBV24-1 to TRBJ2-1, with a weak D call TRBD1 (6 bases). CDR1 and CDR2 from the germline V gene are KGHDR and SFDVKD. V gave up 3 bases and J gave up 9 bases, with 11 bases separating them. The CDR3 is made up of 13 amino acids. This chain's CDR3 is CATSDGARGEQFF. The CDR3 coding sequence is TGTGCCACCAGTGATGGGGCCAGGGGTGAGCAGTTCTTC.

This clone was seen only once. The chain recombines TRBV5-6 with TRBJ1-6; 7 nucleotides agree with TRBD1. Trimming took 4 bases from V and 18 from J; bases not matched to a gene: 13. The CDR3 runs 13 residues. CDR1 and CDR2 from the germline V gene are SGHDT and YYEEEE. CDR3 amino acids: CASSEPRDRLAHF. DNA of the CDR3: TGTGCCAGCAGCGAACCCCGGGACAGATTAGCCCACTTT.

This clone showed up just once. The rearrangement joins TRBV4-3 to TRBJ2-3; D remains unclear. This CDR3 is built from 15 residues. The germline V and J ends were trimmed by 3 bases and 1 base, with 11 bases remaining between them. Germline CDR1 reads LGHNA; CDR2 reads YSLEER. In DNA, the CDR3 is TGCGCCAGCAGCCATCGCGACGAACGCACAGATACGCAGTATTTT. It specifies CASSHRDERTDTQYF.